One and the same sample provided the 20 T cell receptor beta chains below, sequenced in a study of identical twins. TCRdb reprocessed the 5' RACE reads with MiXCR, giving one entry per CDR3 protein. The data show approximately 600,000 distinct CDR3 sequences, approximately 10% seen once. This sample also belongs to another study, concerning yellow fever vaccine responses in identical twins.

The sample consisted of PBMCs. Receptor source: a woman aged 18-35 years in good health.

This clonotype showed up many times. This chain joins TRBV5-1 and TRBJ2-2; 7 bases agree with TRBD1. The CDR3 is 15 residues long. Per the germline V gene, CDR1 is SGHRS and CDR2 is YFSETQ. V was pared by 3 bases and J by 7 bases, with 9 bases of the junction left unmatched. CDR3 protein: CASSSLQGMDGELFF. CDR3 nucleotides: TGCGCCAGCAGCTCATTACAGGGGATGGACGGGGAGCTGTTTTTT.

The chain joins TRBV30 to TRBJ2-2; 7 bases map to TRBD1. Trimming cost V 3 bases and J 4 bases; bases outside gene matches: 8. Germline V gene sequence: CDR1 GTSNPN, CDR2 SVGIG (reference sequence). The CDR3 has 15 residues. CDR3 DNA sequence: TGTGCCTGGAGCGAACAGGGGTCTTTCACCGGGGAGCTGTTTTTT. As protein: CAWSEQGSFTGELFF. Full variable domain (outside the CDR3, taken from reference TRBV30 and TRBJ2-2): SQTIHQWPATLVQPVGSPLSLECTVEGTSNPNLYWYRQAAGRGLQLLFYSVGIGQISSEVPQNLSASRPQDRQFILSSKKLLLSDSGFYLCAWSEQGSFTGELFFGEGSRLTVL.

The chain joins TRBV12-3 or TRBV12-4 to TRBJ2-3, with D maybe TRBD2 (6 bases). V shed 3 bases and J shed 2 bases, with 12 bases lying between them. The CDR3 is made up of 15 amino acids. This CDR3 reads CASSFTGDPTDTQYF. The CDR3, as DNA: TGTGCCAGCAGTTTTACGGGGGATCCCACAGATACGCAGTATTTT.

This chain uses TRBV12-3 or TRBV12-4 with TRBJ2-1; 9 bases are shared with TRBD2. The CDR3 length is 16 residues. The V gene end was trimmed by 11 bases and the J gene end by 5 bases; junction bases not matched to a gene: 16. For the CDR3, the DNA is TGTGCCGACACGATGGGGTTAGCGGGAGTTGACAATGAGCAGTTCTTC. Amino acid sequence: CADTMGLAGVDNEQFF.

The chain carries TRBV5-1 and TRBJ1-6; 9 bases match TRBD1. Unmatched junction bases numbered 14, after V lost 4 bases and J lost 9 bases. The CDR3 loop spans 17 amino acids. The germline CDR1 and CDR2 sequences are SGHRS and YFSETQ. The CDR3 DNA is TGCGCCAGCAGCACTGGACCGACAGGGGGGACAAGTTCACCCCTCCACTTT. Protein: CASSTGPTGGTSSPLHF.

This clonotype was counted many times. The chain couples TRBV6-2 or TRBV6-3 to TRBJ2-6; perhaps TRBD1 as D (5 bases). The CDR3 loop spans 17 amino acids. Germline CDR1 reads MNHEY; CDR2 reads SVGEGT. V was cut by 4 bases and J by 3 bases, with 16 bases left in between. CDR3 in amino acids: CASSSPGKGFGANVLTF. The CDR3 DNA reads as TGTGCCAGCAGTTCTCCAGGGAAGGGATTTGGGGCCAACGTCCTGACTTTC.

This clonotype was picked up a small number of times. A much larger clone lies a single base off, so this may be a read error. This chain uses TRBV6-2 or TRBV6-3 with TRBJ2-7, with D hard to call. This CDR3 contains 15 residues. Germline V gene sequence: CDR1 MNHEY, CDR2 SVGEGT. V lost 0 bases, J lost 0 bases, and 9 bases lay in between. This CDR3 is CASSYSSRSSYEQYF. CDR3 sequence (DNA): TGTGCCAGCAGTTACTCGAGCAGAAGCTCCTACGAGCAGTACTTC.

The chain joins TRBV3-1 to TRBJ2-5; D uncertain. CDR1 LGHDT and CDR2 YNNKEL come from the germline V gene (reference sequence). The CDR3 is 18 residues long. The CDR3 here is CTRCLGFRVGPPQETQYF. The CDR3 region has the DNA TGTACCCGCTGTTTAGGGTTTAGGGTGGGCCCCCCCCAAGAGACCCAGTACTTC.

The chain combines TRBV7-2 with TRBJ2-3, with a weak D call TRBD1 (6 bases). V was pared by 4 bases and J by 0 bases, with 14 bases between. CDR3 length equals 16 residues. The germline gives CDR1 SGHTA, CDR2 FQGNSA. DNA for the CDR3: TGTGCCAGCAGCTCAACCGGGACAAAGAGCACAGATACGCAGTATTTT. Its protein is CASSSTGTKSTDTQYF.

This clonotype has only a few counts. This chain links TRBV3-1 with TRBJ2-3; D gene uncertain. This CDR3 is 14 amino acids long. V was pared by 6 bases and J by 0 bases, with 10 bases between. CDR1 is LGHDT, CDR2 YNNKEL, per germline (reference sequence). CDR3 in DNA: TGTGCCAGCAGGGCAGCCCTTAGCACAGATACGCAGTATTTT. It translates to CASRAALSTDTQYF.

This clonotype was found many times. The rearrangement uses TRBV6-1 and TRBJ2-5; no definite D call. The V end was cut by 4 bases, the J end by 3 bases, with 9 bases between. The CDR3 length is 13 residues. Germline V CDR1 and CDR2: MNHNS, SASEGT. The CDR3 loop reads CASSGVRKETQYF. CDR3 sequence (DNA): TGTGCCAGCAGTGGGGTACGCAAAGAGACCCAGTACTTC.

The chain has TRBV7-9 and TRBJ2-5, with 7 bases identical to TRBD1. This CDR3 is 16 amino acids long. With V trimmed by 4 bases and J by 4 bases, 12 bases remained unmatched. Germline values: CDR1 SEHNR, CDR2 FQNEAQ (reference sequence). For the CDR3, the DNA is TGTGCCAGCAGCTCTACAGGGGATAGTGTCGGAGAGACCCAGTACTTC. Translated, it gives CASSSTGDSVGETQYF. Full variable domain (outside the CDR3, taken from reference TRBV7-9 and TRBJ2-5): DTGVSQNPRHKITKRGQNVTFRCDPISEHNRLYWYRQTLGQGPEFLTYFQNEAQLEKSRLLSDRFSAERPKGSFSTLEIQRTEQGDSAMYLCASSSTGDSVGETQYFGPGTRLLVL.

This clonotype has only a few counts. The CDR3 sequence is CSARDLRGEQFF. CDR3 DNA sequence: TGCAGTGCTAGAGATCTGAGGGGAGAGCAGTTCTTC. The chain carries TRBV20-1 and TRBJ2-1; the D gene could be TRBD1 or TRBD2 (5 bases each). V gave up 0 bases and J gave up 10 bases, with 10 bases separating them. This CDR3 contains 12 residues. Germline lookup yields CDR1 DFQATT and CDR2 SNEGSKA (reference sequence).

This clonotype has a count of ten or more. The chain recombines TRBV28 with TRBJ2-1; D uncertain. The CDR3 is 16 residues long. Germline CDR1 MDHEN, CDR2 SYDVKM. The V gene lost 5 bases and the J gene lost 0 bases, with 14 bases spanning the gap. In DNA form, the CDR3 reads TGTGCCAGCAGTCCTCCCGTAGGCTACTCCTACAATGAGCAGTTCTTC. It yields the protein CASSPPVGYSYNEQFF.

This clonotype was found a few times. The chain employs TRBV20-1 and TRBJ2-1; the D gene is possibly TRBD2 (5 bases). This CDR3 is 15 amino acids long. With 5 bases removed from V and 7 bases from J, the gap between germline ends came to 21 bases. CDR1 is DFQATT, CDR2 SNEGSKA, per germline (reference sequence). The DNA for the CDR3 is TGCAGTGCTGAAGGAGAGCGGAAAAAATGGAATGAGCAGTTCTTC. It is translated as CSAEGERKKWNEQFF.

This clonotype was found a few times. V is TRBV12-3 or TRBV12-4 and J is TRBJ2-5; D perhaps matches TRBD1 (6 bases). The V end lost 4 bases, the J end lost 4 bases, and 13 bases lay between the germline ends. The CDR3 is 14 residues long. The CDR3: CASSSGQITETQYF. For the CDR3, the DNA is TGTGCCAGCAGTTCCGGACAGATCACAGAGACCCAGTACTTC.

The rearrangement uses TRBV28 and TRBJ2-1; unclear D gene. Trimming shortened V by 3 bases and J by 3 bases, and 9 bases separated the two germline ends. CDR3 length: 14 amino acids. Germline V gene sequence: CDR1 MDHEN, CDR2 SYDVKM. CDR3 sequence reads: CASSFVLLYNEQFF. The CDR3 bases are TGTGCCAGCAGTTTTGTGCTTCTCTACAATGAGCAGTTCTTC.

This clonotype was detected only a few times. The chain is built from TRBV11-1 and TRBJ2-6, with 11 nucleotides matching TRBD2. The CDR3 runs to 19 residues. Germline V CDR1 and CDR2: SGHAT, FQDESV (reference sequence). Trimming removed 3 bases from V and 0 bases from J; junction bases left unmatched: 7. CDR3 DNA: TGTGCCAGCAGCTTTCCCCAGGGACTAGCGGACTCTGGGGCCAACGTCCTGACTTTC. The encoded protein is CASSFPQGLADSGANVLTF.

This clonotype was picked up a small number of times. The V gene is TRBV15, the J gene TRBJ2-1, with no clear D. Deletions cut 1 base from V and 8 bases from J, with 9 bases between. Germline loops: CDR1 LNHNV, CDR2 YYDKDF (reference sequence). The length of the CDR3 is 13 residues. The CDR3 DNA reads as TGTGCCACCAGCAGAGGCCAGCATGATGAGCAGTTCTTC. Its protein product is CATSRGQHDEQFF.

The chain recombines TRBV20-1 with TRBJ2-1; TRBD1 aligns across 7 bases. This CDR3 spans 15 amino acids. Germline V gene lookup returns CDR1 DFQATT and CDR2 SNEGSKA (reference sequence). V was clipped by 3 bases and J by 2 bases; unmatched bases: 7. DNA of the CDR3: TGCAGTGCTAGGCCGAGACAGGGTCCCTACAATGAGCAGTTCTTC. It yields the protein CSARPRQGPYNEQFF.